This T cell receptor (beta chain) came from a study of cytomegalovirus exposure and HLA in healthy donors. This CDR3 contains 13 residues. V was shortened by 6 bases and J by 9 bases, with 15 bases between the two germline ends. The V gene's germline CDR1 is MNHEY and CDR2 SMNVEV (reference sequence). This clone was recorded a few times. The study ran its PCR with 60 Vbeta and 13 Jbeta primers. Profiled with immunoSEQ multiplex PCR; TCRdb holds only in-frame clones, not every one. The sample includes more than 200,000 clones, under 80% of them seen just once. J is TRBJ2-1 and V is TRBV27, with a weak D call TRBD2 (6 bases). Sequenced input: PBMCs. The clonotype was recovered from a girl aged 2-10 years in good health and CMV-seronegative. The CDR3 nucleotides read TGTGCCAGCAGCTCCCCAGGGAGGCTTGAGCAGTTCTTC. This codes for CASSSPGRLEQFF.